This record looks at one T cell receptor (beta chain) sequence and its context. This specimen belongs to a study of blood T cell repertoires in COVID-19. Background on the study: COVID-19 samples collected from the United States, Italy and Spain covered acute and convalescent phases. From T cells, B-cell-depleted T cells, or PBMCs came the material, which was cDNA or gDNA.

As handled by the study authors: Amplification of reference gene primers provided the estimated nucleated cell counts. Profiling relied on immunoSEQ multiplex PCR, and the TCRdb table lists in-frame clones only, not all of them. The DNA gave D and trimming, while V, J and clone size come from that table. The table records 180,000 or so clones, almost 90% of them present only once. The germline V gene has CDR1 SNHLY and CDR2 FYNNEI. This CDR3 has 15 amino acids. Trimming removed 4 bases from V and 1 base from J, with 10 bases in between. The sequenced sample was peripheral blood. The V and J genes are TRBV2 and TRBJ2-2; the D gene is possibly TRBD1 (5 bases). The sequence was collected from a man aged 45-65 years with acute or convalescent COVID-19. The CDR3 spells CASSVRQLNTGELFF. In nucleotides, the CDR3 is TGTGCCAGCAGTGTCAGACAGTTGAACACCGGGGAGCTGTTTTTT.